This T cell receptor (beta chain) originates from a study of cytomegalovirus exposure and HLA in healthy donors. The overall study: Drawn from HLA-typed donors, around 85 million unique TCRs were held in an early data release. Study-level results: In vitro, three CMV-associated chains proved specific for CMV antigens.

Concerning this clone itself: Its antigen is as yet unknown.

Primers included in the PCR were 60 Vbeta and 13 Jbeta primers. Produced via immunoSEQ multiplex PCR; TCRdb's table is partial and in-frame only. In the table there are over 120,000 clones, around 67% of which are singletons. This sequence was found in a young man in good health and CMV-seropositive. Source material: PBMCs.

The CDR3: CASKEELAGGQFF. DNA for the CDR3: TGTGCCAGCAAAGAAGAACTAGCGGGAGGGCAGTTCTTC. The chain joins TRBV5-4 to TRBJ2-1, with 12 nucleotides matching TRBD2. The trim removed 6 bases at V and 12 bases at J, leaving 7 bases unmatched. The CDR3 totals 13 residues. Germline V gene data show CDR1 as SGHNT and CDR2 as YYREEE (reference sequence).